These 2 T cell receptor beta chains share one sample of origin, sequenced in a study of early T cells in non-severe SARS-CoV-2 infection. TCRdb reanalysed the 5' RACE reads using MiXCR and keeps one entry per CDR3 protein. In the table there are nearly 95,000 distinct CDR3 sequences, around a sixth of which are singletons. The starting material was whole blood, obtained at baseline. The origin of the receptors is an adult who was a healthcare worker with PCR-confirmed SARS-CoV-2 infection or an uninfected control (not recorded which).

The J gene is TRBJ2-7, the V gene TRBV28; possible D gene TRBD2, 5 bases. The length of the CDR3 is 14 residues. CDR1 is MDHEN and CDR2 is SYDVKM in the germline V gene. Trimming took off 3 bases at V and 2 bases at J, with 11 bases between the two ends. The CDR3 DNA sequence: TGTGCCAGCAGTTTCGCGGGTGTAACCTACGAGCAGTACTTC. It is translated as CASSFAGVTYEQYF.

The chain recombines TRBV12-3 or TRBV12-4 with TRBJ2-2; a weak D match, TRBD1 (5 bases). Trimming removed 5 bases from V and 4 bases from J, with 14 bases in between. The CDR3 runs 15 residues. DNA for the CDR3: TGTGCCAGCAGTCCCAAGGGGCGGCCCACCGGGGAGCTGTTTTTT. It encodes CASSPKGRPTGELFF.